This T cell receptor beta chain stems from a study of control samples from healthy donors and cancer patients. The germline V gene has CDR1 SEHNR and CDR2 FQNEAQ (reference sequence). The CDR3 contains 17 residues. Between the trimmed V and J ends, which lost 7 bases and 6 bases, there was a span of 27 bases. This clone has only a few counts. Sequenced by immunoSEQ multiplex PCR; TCRdb stores in-frame clones only, minus some. The table lists roughly 170,000 clones, almost 90% of them singletons. This TCR was sampled from a woman aged 25 to 39 in good health. The chain couples TRBV7-9 to TRBJ1-2; TRBD1 is a possible D gene (6 bases). The sample consisted of blood. CDR3 sequence reads: CASTRAGGKGLTDGYTF. CDR3 in DNA: TGTGCCAGCACCCGGGCCGGGGGCAAGGGGCTTACGGATGGCTACACCTTC.